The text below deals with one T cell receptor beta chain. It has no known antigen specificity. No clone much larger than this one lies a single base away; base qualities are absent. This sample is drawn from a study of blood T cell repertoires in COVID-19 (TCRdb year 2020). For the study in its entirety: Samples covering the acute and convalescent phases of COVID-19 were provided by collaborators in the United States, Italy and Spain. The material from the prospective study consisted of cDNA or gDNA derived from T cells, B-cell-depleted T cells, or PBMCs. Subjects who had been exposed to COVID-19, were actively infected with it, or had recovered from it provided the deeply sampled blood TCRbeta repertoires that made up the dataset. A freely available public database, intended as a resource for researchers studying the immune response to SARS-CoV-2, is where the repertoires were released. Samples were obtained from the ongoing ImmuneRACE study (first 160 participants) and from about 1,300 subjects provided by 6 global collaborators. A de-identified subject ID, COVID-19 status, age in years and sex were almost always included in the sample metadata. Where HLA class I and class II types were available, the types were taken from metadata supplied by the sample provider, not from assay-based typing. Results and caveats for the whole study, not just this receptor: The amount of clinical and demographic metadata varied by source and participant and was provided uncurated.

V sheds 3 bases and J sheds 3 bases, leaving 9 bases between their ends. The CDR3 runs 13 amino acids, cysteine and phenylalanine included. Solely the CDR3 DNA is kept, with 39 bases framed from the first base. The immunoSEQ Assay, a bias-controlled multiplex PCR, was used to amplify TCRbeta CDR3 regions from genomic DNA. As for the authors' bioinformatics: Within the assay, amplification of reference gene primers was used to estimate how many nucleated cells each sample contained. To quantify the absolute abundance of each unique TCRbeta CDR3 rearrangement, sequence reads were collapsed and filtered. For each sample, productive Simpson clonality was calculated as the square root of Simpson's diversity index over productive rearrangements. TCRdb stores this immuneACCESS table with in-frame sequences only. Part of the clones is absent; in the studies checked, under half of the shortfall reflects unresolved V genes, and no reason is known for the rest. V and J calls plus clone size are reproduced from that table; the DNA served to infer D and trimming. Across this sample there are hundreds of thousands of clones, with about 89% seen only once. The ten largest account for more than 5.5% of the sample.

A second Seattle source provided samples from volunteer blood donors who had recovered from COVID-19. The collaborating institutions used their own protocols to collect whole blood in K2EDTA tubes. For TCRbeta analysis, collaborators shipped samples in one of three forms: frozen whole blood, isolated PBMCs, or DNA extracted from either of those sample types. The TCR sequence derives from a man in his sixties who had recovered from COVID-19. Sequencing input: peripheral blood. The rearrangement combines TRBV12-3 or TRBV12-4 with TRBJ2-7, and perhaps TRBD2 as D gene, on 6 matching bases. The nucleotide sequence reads TGTGCCAGCAGTTTGCGGGGATACTACGAGCAGTACTTC. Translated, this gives CASSLRGYYEQYF.